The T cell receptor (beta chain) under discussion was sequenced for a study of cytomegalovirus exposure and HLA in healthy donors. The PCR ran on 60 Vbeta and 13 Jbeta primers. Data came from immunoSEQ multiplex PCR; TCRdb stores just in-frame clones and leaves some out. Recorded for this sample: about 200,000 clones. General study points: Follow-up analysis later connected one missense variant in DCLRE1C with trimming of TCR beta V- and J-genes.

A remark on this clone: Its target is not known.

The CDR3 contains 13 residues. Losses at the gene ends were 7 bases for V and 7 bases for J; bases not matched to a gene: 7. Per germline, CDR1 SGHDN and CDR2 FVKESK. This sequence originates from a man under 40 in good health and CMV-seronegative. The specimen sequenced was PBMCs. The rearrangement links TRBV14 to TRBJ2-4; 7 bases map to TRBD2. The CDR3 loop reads CASKQAGRNIQYF. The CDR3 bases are TGTGCCAGCAAGCAAGCGGGGAGGAACATTCAGTACTTC.